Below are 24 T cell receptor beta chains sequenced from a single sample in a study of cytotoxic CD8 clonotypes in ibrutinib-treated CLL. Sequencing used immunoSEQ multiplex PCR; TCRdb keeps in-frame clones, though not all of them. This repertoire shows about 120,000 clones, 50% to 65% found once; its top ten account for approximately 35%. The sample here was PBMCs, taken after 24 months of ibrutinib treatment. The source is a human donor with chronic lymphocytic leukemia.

The chain's CDR3 is CASSLGGSMNTEAFF. The CDR3 DNA reads as TGTGCCAGCAGTTTGGGCGGGAGCATGAACACTGAAGCTTTCTTT. The genes are TRBV28 and TRBJ1-1; the D is unclear. This CDR3 has 15 amino acids. V gave up 3 bases and J gave up 0 bases, with 11 bases separating them. CDR1 and CDR2 (germline): MDHEN, SYDVKM.

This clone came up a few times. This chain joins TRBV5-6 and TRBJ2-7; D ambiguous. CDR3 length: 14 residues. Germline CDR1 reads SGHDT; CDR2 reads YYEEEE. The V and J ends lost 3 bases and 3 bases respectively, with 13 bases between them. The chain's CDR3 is CASSSAKNSYEQYF. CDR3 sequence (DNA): TGTGCCAGCAGCTCCGCTAAGAACAGCTACGAGCAGTACTTC.

CDR3 amino acids: CASSLESASGANVLTF. The CDR3 DNA follows: TGTGCCAGCAGTTTAGAGTCGGCCTCTGGGGCCAACGTCCTGACTTTC. The gene calls are TRBV28 and TRBJ2-6; D remains unclear. The CDR3 spans 16 residues. V was cut by 2 bases and J by 0 bases, with 8 bases left in between. Germline CDR1 reads MDHEN; CDR2 reads SYDVKM.

The chain's CDR3 is CASSEGGGLSPLHF. In DNA, the CDR3 is TGTGCCAGCAGTGAAGGGGGTGGGTTGTCACCCCTCCACTTT. The chain carries TRBV25-1 and TRBJ1-6; D might be TRBD1 (5 bases). This CDR3 is 14 amino acids long. Trimming pared 2 bases from V and 10 bases from J, leaving 12 bases between. Germline lookup yields CDR1 MGHDK and CDR2 SYGVNS. Drawing the rest from reference TRBV25-1 and TRBJ1-6, the complete variable domain is EADIYQTPRYLVIGTGKKITLECSQTMGHDKMYWYQQDPGMELHLIHYSYGVNSTEKGDLSSESTVSRIRTEHFPLTLESARPSHTSQYLCASSEGGGLSPLHFGNGTRLTVT.

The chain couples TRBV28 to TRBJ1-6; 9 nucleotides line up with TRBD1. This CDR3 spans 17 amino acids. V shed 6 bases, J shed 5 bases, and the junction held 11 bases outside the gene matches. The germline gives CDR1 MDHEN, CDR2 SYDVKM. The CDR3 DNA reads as TGTGCCAGCAGCCCCGGGACAGGGCCCACCGATAATTCACCCCTCCACTTT. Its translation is CASSPGTGPTDNSPLHF.

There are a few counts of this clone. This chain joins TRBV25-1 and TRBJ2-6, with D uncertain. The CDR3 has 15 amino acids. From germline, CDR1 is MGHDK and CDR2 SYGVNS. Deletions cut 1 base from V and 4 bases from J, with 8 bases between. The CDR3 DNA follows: TGTGCCAGCAGTGAATCAGCCGCAGGGGCCAACGTCCTGACTTTC. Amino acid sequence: CASSESAAGANVLTF.

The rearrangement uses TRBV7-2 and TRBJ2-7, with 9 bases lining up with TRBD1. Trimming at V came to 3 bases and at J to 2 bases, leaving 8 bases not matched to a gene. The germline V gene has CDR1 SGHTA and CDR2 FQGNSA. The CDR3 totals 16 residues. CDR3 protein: CASSFDRDRAPYEQYF. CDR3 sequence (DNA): TGTGCCAGCAGCTTTGACCGGGACAGGGCACCCTACGAGCAGTACTTC.

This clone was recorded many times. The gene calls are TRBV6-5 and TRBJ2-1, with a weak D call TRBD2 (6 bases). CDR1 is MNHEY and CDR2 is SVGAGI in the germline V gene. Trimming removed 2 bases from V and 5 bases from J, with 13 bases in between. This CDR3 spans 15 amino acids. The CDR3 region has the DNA TGTGCCAGCAGTTACGGTCCGGGGGAGAACAATGAGCAGTTCTTC. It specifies CASSYGPGENNEQFF.

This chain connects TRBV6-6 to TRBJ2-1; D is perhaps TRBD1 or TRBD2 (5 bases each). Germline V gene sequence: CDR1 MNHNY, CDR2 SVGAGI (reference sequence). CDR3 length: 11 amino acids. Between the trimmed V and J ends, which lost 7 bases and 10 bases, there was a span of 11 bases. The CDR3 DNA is TGTGCCAGCATCGACGGGACCGAGCAGTTCTTC. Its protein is CASIDGTEQFF.

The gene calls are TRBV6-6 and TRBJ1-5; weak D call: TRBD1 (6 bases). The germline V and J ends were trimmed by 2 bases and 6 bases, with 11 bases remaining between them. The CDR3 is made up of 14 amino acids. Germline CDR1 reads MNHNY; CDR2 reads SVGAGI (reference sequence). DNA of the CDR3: TGTGCCAGCAGTTACCTCACAGGGAGTCAGCCCCAGCATTTT. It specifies CASSYLTGSQPQHF.

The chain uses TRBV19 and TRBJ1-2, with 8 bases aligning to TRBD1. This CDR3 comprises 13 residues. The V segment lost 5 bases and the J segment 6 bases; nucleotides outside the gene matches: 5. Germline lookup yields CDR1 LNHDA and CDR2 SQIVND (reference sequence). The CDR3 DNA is TGTGCCAGTAGTCCAGACAGGGGCAATGGCTACACCTTC. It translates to CASSPDRGNGYTF. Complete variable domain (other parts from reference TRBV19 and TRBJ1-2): DGGITQSPKYLFRKEGQNVTLSCEQNLNHDAMYWYRQDPGQGLRLIYYSQIVNDFQKGDIAEGYSVSREKKESFPLTVTSAQKNPTAFYLCASSPDRGNGYTFGSGTRLTVV.

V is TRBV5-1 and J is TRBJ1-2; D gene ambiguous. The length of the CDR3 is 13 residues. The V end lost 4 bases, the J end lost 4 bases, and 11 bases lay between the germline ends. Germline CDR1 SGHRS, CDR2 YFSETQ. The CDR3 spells CASSPDRPYGYTF. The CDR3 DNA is TGCGCCAGCAGCCCGGACCGCCCCTATGGCTACACCTTC. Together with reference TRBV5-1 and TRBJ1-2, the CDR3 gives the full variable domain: KAGVTQTPRYLIKTRGQQVTLSCSPISGHRSVSWYQQTPGQGLQFLFEYFSETQRNKGNFPGRFSGRQFSNSRSEMNVSTLELGDSALYLCASSPDRPYGYTFGSGTRLTVV.

CDR3 bases: TGTGCCAGCAGCAAAGGAGGTTGGGAGGGTTCGAGGACTGAAGCTTTCTTT. Translated, it gives CASSKGGWEGSRTEAFF. The chain couples TRBV21-1 to TRBJ1-1. TRBV21-1 is annotated as a pseudogene. This CDR3 comprises 17 residues.

The CDR3 DNA reads as TGCGCCAGCAGCCCCGGGGGGACCAACTCCTACAATGAGCAGTTCTTC. This sequence encodes CASSPGGTNSYNEQFF. The gene calls are TRBV5-1 and TRBJ2-1, with TRBD2 identical over 7 bases. With 4 bases clipped from V and 0 bases from J, the junction kept 7 bases outside the gene matches. CDR3 length equals 16 residues. From germline, CDR1 is SGHRS and CDR2 YFSETQ. The full variable domain, in which reference TRBV5-1 and TRBJ2-1 provide the parts outside the CDR3, is KAGVTQTPRYLIKTRGQQVTLSCSPISGHRSVSWYQQTPGQGLQFLFEYFSETQRNKGNFPGRFSGRQFSNSRSEMNVSTLELGDSALYLCASSPGGTNSYNEQFFGPGTRLTVL.

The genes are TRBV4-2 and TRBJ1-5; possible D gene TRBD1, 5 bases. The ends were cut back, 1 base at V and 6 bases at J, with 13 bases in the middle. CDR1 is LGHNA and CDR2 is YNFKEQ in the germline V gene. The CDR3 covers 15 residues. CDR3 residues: CASSQASQGGQPQHF. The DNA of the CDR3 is TGTGCCAGCAGCCAAGCGAGTCAGGGAGGTCAGCCCCAGCATTTT.

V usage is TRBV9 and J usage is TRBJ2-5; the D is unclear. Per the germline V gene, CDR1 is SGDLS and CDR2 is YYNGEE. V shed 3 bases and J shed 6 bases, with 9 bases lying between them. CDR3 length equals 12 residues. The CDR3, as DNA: TGTGCCAGCAGCGAGCCCCGGAAGACCCAGTACTTC. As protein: CASSEPRKTQYF.

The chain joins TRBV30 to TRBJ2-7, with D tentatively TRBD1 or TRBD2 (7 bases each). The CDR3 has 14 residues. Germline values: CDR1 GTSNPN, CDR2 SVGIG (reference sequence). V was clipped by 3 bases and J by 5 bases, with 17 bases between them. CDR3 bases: TGTGCCTGGAGCCGACTACAGGGGAGGGACGAGCAGTACTTC. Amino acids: CAWSRLQGRDEQYF.

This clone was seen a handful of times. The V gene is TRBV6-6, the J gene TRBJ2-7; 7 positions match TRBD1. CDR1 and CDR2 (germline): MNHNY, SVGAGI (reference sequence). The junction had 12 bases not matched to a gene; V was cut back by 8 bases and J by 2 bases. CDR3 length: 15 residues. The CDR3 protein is CASGPSGTVAYEQYF. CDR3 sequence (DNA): TGTGCCAGCGGCCCGTCCGGGACAGTAGCCTACGAGCAGTACTTC.

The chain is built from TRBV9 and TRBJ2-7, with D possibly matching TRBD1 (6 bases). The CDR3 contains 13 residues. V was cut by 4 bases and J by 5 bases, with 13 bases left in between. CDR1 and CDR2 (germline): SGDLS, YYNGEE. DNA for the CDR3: TGTGCCAGCAGCCGGCAGGGGAACGACGAGCAGTACTTC. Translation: CASSRQGNDEQYF.

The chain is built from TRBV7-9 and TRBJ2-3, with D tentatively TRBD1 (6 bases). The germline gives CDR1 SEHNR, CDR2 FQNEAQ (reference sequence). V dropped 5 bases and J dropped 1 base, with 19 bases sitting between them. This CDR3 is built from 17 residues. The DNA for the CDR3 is TGTGCCAGCAGCCGTAAAGACACAGGGTTAGGCACAGATACGCAGTATTTT. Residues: CASSRKDTGLGTDTQYF.

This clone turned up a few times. Written as DNA, the CDR3 is TGTGCCAGCAGACGGGACAGGGCTACCTCTGGCTACACCTTC. It translates to CASRRDRATSGYTF. This chain connects TRBV6-6 to TRBJ1-2; 9 bases match TRBD1. The CDR3 consists of 14 residues. Unmatched junction bases numbered 9, after V lost 6 bases and J lost 7 bases. CDR1 and CDR2 (germline): MNHNY, SVGAGI (reference sequence).

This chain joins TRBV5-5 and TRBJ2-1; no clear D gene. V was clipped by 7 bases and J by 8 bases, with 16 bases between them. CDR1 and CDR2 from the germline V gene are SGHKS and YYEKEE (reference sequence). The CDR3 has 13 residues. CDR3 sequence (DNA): TGTGCCAGCGGTTTCGGCCTTGGTGATGAGCAGTTCTTC. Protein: CASGFGLGDEQFF. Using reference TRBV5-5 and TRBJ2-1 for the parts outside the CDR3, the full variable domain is DAGVTQSPTHLIKTRGQQVTLRCSPISGHKSVSWYQQVLGQGPQFIFQYYEKEERGRGNFPDRFSARQFPNYSSELNVNALLLGDSALYLCASGFGLGDEQFFGPGTRLTVL.

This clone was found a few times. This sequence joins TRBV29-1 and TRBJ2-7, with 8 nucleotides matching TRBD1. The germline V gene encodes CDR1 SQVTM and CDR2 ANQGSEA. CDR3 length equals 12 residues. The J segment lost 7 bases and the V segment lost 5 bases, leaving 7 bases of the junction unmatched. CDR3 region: CSVSNRGAEQYF. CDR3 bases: TGCAGCGTTTCCAACAGGGGGGCTGAGCAGTACTTC.

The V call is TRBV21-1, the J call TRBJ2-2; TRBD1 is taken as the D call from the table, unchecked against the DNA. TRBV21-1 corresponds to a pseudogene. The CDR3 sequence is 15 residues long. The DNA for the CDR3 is TGTGCCAGCAGCAAAGATTTAACAGGTGCCGGGGAGCTGTTTTTT. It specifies CASSKDLTGAGELFF.